This T cell receptor beta chain was profiled in a study of blood T cell repertoires in COVID-19. In the authors' workflow: Amplification of reference gene primers was used by the study to estimate nucleated cell counts. The data were produced by immunoSEQ multiplex PCR, yet TCRdb's version contains in-frame clones alone and is incomplete. V and J calls and clone size follow that table, whereas D and trimming were derived from the DNA. The sample shows approximately 27,000 clones, 65% to 90% of them seen only once. Germline V gives CDR1 MGHRA, CDR2 YSYEKL. Losses at the gene ends were 5 bases for V and 0 bases for J; bases not matched to a gene: 5. There are 16 residues in the CDR3.

V usage is TRBV4-1 and J usage is TRBJ2-3, with 10 bases identical to TRBD1. The origin of this receptor is a human donor in a cohort sampled during active COVID-19. The sequenced sample was peripheral blood. The CDR3 loop is CASSLTGQGSTDTQYF. For the CDR3, the DNA is TGCGCCAGCAGCTTAACGGGACAGGGGAGCACAGATACGCAGTATTTT.